A selection of T cell receptor beta chains follows, all from one sample in a study of T cell changes during pregnancy in multiple sclerosis. Profiled with immunoSEQ multiplex PCR; TCRdb holds only in-frame clones, not every one. The repertoire holds 35,000 to 50,000 clones, with roughly nine tenths as singletons. This material consisted of CD4+ T cells from peripheral blood mononuclear cells, taken after pregnancy. The receptors here all came from a female donor with multiple sclerosis, enrolled in a pregnancy study. CDR3s include the opening cysteine and the closing phenylalanine or tryptophan. Each record gives: V gene, J gene, D gene, clone size, CDR3 protein, CDR3 DNA. A D gene is named only where the DNA matches it firmly. Clone size, where shown, is once, few, many, or a class for clones that have expanded.

TRBV30,TRBJ1-1,NA,once,CAWRGGGGNTEAFF,TGTGCCTGGAGGGGGGGAGGGGGGAACACTGAAGCTTTCTTT
TRBV2,TRBJ2-7,NA,NA,CASFGVGGRYEQYF,TGTGCCAGCTTTGGGGTAGGAGGGAGATACGAGCAGTACTTC
TRBV7-9,TRBJ2-1,TRBD2,NA,CASSLTGLGGNEQFF,TGTGCCAGCAGCTTAACGGGACTAGGAGGCAATGAGCAGTTCTTC
TRBV10-3,TRBJ2-1,NA,NA,CAISESGGYNEQFF,TGTGCCATCAGTGAGTCGGGGGGCTACAATGAGCAGTTCTTC
TRBV28,TRBJ2-1,TRBD2,NA,CASSRAGVLDEQFF,TGTGCCAGCAGCCGAGCGGGAGTTCTAGATGAGCAGTTCTTC
TRBV4-3,TRBJ2-7,NA,once,CASSQGTGTLYEQYF,TGCGCCAGCAGCCAAGGTACAGGGACCCTCTACGAGCAGTACTTC
TRBV6-6,TRBJ2-2,TRBD2,once,CATGTSGSTGELFF,TGTGCCACTGGGACTAGCGGGAGTACCGGGGAGCTGTTTTTT
TRBV4-1,TRBJ1-3,NA,NA,CASSQDSSASISTGNTIYF,TGCGCCAGCAGCCAAGACTCCTCCGCATCTATAAGTACTGGAAACACCATATATTTT
TRBV5-6,TRBJ1-2,NA,NA,CASRRGGYGYTF,TGTGCCAGCAGGCGAGGGGGCTATGGCTACACCTTC
TRBV7-9,TRBJ1-1,NA,NA,CASSRGHLNTEAFF,TGTGCCAGCAGCCGCGGACACCTGAACACTGAAGCTTTCTTT
TRBV6-1,TRBJ2-1,TRBD1,NA,CASSDPGTGVGEQFF,TGTGCCAGCAGTGACCCCGGGACAGGGGTCGGTGAGCAGTTCTTC
TRBV6-5,TRBJ2-7,NA,NA,CASSTGIPPPYEQYF,TGTGCCAGCAGTACAGGGATTCCCCCTCCCTACGAGCAGTACTTC
TRBV5-1,TRBJ1-1,NA,few,CASSLDGRVYSNTEAFF,TGCGCCAGCAGCTTGGATGGTCGAGTATACTCGAACACTGAAGCTTTCTTT
TRBV27,TRBJ1-1,TRBD1,NA,CASSLRTGITEAFF,TGTGCCAGCAGTTTAAGGACAGGGATCACTGAAGCTTTCTTT
TRBV5-4,TRBJ2-1,TRBD1,NA,CASSPDRRRYNEQFF,TGTGCCAGCAGCCCGGACAGGCGCCGTTACAATGAGCAGTTCTTC
TRBV28,TRBJ2-5,TRBD1,NA,CASSPPGQGMYF,TGTGCCAGCAGTCCTCCGGGACAGGGGATGTACTTC
TRBV18,TRBJ1-1,TRBD1,NA,CASSPGTGRNTEAFF,TGTGCCAGCTCACCAGGGACAGGAAGAAACACTGAAGCTTTCTTT
TRBV27,TRBJ2-1,TRBD1,few,CASRLTGTGIYNEQFF,TGTGCCAGCCGACTGACCGGGACAGGAATATACAATGAGCAGTTCTTC
TRBV5-1,TRBJ1-1,TRBD1,NA,CASSHGQALEAFF,TGCGCCAGCAGCCACGGACAGGCCCTTGAAGCTTTCTTT
TRBV2,TRBJ2-4,TRBD2,NA,CASRRGVYIQYF,TGTGCCAGCCGTCGGGGGGTGTACATTCAGTACTTC
TRBV12-5,TRBJ1-5,NA,NA,CASGLSGEWSNQPQHF,TGTGCTAGTGGTTTGTCAGGGGAATGGAGCAATCAGCCCCAGCATTTT
TRBV9,TRBJ2-5,TRBD2,NA,CASSLGGGRVQETQYF,TGTGCCAGCAGCTTAGGCGGCGGGAGGGTCCAAGAGACCCAGTACTTC
TRBV18,TRBJ2-3,TRBD1,few,CASSLSTGNTDTQYF,TGTGCCAGCTCGCTGTCGACAGGGAACACAGATACGCAGTATTTT
TRBV11-2,TRBJ2-5,NA,NA,CASSLGVRGIQETQYF,TGTGCCAGCAGCTTAGGGGTCAGGGGAATCCAAGAGACCCAGTACTTC
TRBV28,TRBJ1-4,TRBD1,NA,CASSSGTANEKLFF,TGTGCCAGCAGTTCCGGGACAGCTAATGAAAAACTGTTTTTT
TRBV5-4,TRBJ2-4,TRBD2,NA,CASSQRLAGGVKNIQYF,TGTGCCAGCAGCCAAAGACTAGCGGGAGGGGTCAAAAACATTCAGTACTTC
TRBV7-9,TRBJ2-3,NA,NA,CASPSAGVRDTQYF,TGTGCCAGCCCGTCAGCGGGCGTTAGAGATACGCAGTATTTT
TRBV28,TRBJ1-2,NA,few,CASSFFDGNYGYTF,TGTGCCAGCAGTTTTTTCGACGGGAACTATGGCTACACCTTC
TRBV9,TRBJ2-7,NA,NA,CASSAQPGYEQYF,TGTGCCAGCAGCGCCCAGCCGGGTTACGAGCAGTACTTC
TRBV7-2,TRBJ2-7,TRBD1,NA,CASSSTGTVTYEQYF,TGTGCCAGCAGCTCAACAGGGACAGTCACCTACGAGCAGTACTTC
TRBV7-2,TRBJ1-1,TRBD1,few,CASSLGQGRVWDTEAFF,TGTGCCAGCAGCCTAGGACAGGGGAGGGTATGGGACACTGAAGCTTTCTTT
TRBV10-3,TRBJ2-1,TRBD2,NA,CAISPSPGLAGVKYGSYNEQFF,TGTGCCATCTCCCCCAGTCCGGGACTAGCGGGAGTAAAATACGGCTCCTACAATGAGCAGTTCTTC
TRBV28,TRBJ2-5,TRBD2,NA,CASRASAGGGLETQYF,TGTGCCAGCAGAGCCTCAGCGGGAGGAGGTCTAGAGACCCAGTACTTC
TRBV27,TRBJ2-7,TRBD1,once,CASSLRTGKEQYF,TGTGCCAGCAGTTTACGGACAGGGAAGGAGCAGTACTTC
TRBV19,TRBJ2-7,TRBD1,NA,CASSPHSGTGSEQYF,TGTGCCAGTAGTCCCCACTCCGGGACAGGGAGCGAGCAGTACTTC
TRBV9,TRBJ2-7,TRBD1,NA,CASSPKGGEGYEQYF,TGTGCCAGCAGCCCCAAAGGGGGCGAAGGCTACGAGCAGTACTTC
TRBV5-1,TRBJ1-2,TRBD1,NA,CASSQGATNYGYTF,TGCGCCAGCAGTCAGGGGGCGACAAACTATGGCTACACCTTC
TRBV11-2,TRBJ2-7,TRBD2,NA,CASSLSSSGSLQSYEQYF,TGTGCCAGCAGCTTATCTAGTAGCGGGAGTCTCCAATCCTACGAGCAGTACTTC
TRBV2,TRBJ1-1,TRBD1,NA,CASILTGSTEAFF,TGTGCCAGCATCTTGACAGGGAGCACTGAAGCTTTCTTT
TRBV19,TRBJ1-5,TRBD1,few,CASSIGGTGANQPQHF,TGTGCCAGTAGTATAGGGGGGACAGGGGCTAATCAGCCCCAGCATTTT
TRBV10-1,TRBJ2-2,NA,NA,CASRGAEEAGELFF,TGCGCCAGCAGAGGAGCGGAGGAAGCCGGGGAGCTGTTTTTT
TRBV28,TRBJ1-2,NA,NA,CASSLGEKGDHGYTF,TGTGCCAGCAGTTTAGGAGAAAAGGGAGACCATGGCTACACCTTC
TRBV6-1,TRBJ2-2,TRBD1,NA,CASRERTGSTGELFF,TGTGCCAGCAGGGAAAGGACAGGTTCCACCGGGGAGCTGTTTTTT
TRBV18,TRBJ2-1,NA,NA,CASSREVYNEQFF,TGTGCCAGCTCACGAGAGGTCTACAATGAGCAGTTCTTC
TRBV5-4,TRBJ2-2,NA,NA,CASSSLGSGRTGELFF,TGTGCCAGCAGCTCCCTGGGGAGCGGGCGAACCGGGGAGCTGTTTTTT
TRBV5-4,TRBJ2-3,TRBD2,NA,CASSRGLAGAKDTQYF,TGTGCCAGCAGCCGCGGACTAGCGGGAGCTAAAGATACGCAGTATTTT
TRBV29-1,TRBJ2-4,NA,NA,CSVREDIQYF,TGCAGCGTTAGGGAGGATATTCAGTACTTC
TRBV5-6,TRBJ2-3,TRBD1,NA,CASAQGHADTQYF,TGTGCCAGCGCACAGGGGCACGCAGATACGCAGTATTTT
TRBV30,TRBJ2-7,NA,NA,CAWGTGLETYEQYF,TGTGCCTGGGGTACGGGACTCGAGACCTACGAGCAGTACTTC
TRBV14,TRBJ1-1,TRBD1,NA,CASSTTGYTEAFF,TGTGCCAGCAGCACGACAGGGTACACTGAAGCTTTCTTT